Shown below are 20 T cell receptor beta chains from a single sample sequenced in a study of shared T cell receptors in the human thymus. Clones were read by immunoSEQ multiplex PCR, and TCRdb kept only the in-frame ones, dropping some. Of 600,000 to 900,000 clones listed, roughly 88% are singletons. These data were likewise used in another study, on human thymus T cells.

Source material: thymocytes. All receptors derive from a girl under two years old with a congenital heart defect.

The rearrangement joins TRBV5-8 to TRBJ2-7; no clear D gene. The germline gives CDR1 SGHTS, CDR2 YDEGEE. This CDR3 spans 13 amino acids. The V end lost 3 bases, the J end lost 4 bases, and 11 bases lay between the germline ends. The CDR3 reads CASSSTPLYEQYF. CDR3 DNA sequence: TGTGCCAGCAGCTCCACTCCCCTTTACGAGCAGTACTTC.

The chain carries TRBV5-6 and TRBJ1-1, with D perhaps TRBD1 (6 bases). The CDR3 has 14 residues. Per germline, CDR1 SGHDT and CDR2 YYEEEE. Trimming left V 4 bases short and J 1 base short, with 11 bases between. This chain's CDR3 is CASSVGQQNTEAFF. Here the CDR3 DNA reads TGTGCCAGCAGCGTCGGACAGCAGAACACTGAAGCTTTCTTT.

The chain carries TRBV1 and TRBJ2-5; the listed D gene, TRBD1, was not tested against the DNA. TRBV1 is given as a pseudogene. This CDR3 spans 14 amino acids. The CDR3 bases are TGCACCAGCAGCCCCGGGACAGGGGAAGAGACCCAGTACTTC. Translated: CTSSPGTGEETQYF.

The rearrangement joins TRBV4-2 to TRBJ2-3; 8 nucleotides align to TRBD2. The CDR3 sequence is 19 residues long. The V gene end was trimmed by 2 bases and the J gene end by 1 base; junction bases not matched to a gene: 14. The V gene's germline CDR1 is LGHNA and CDR2 YNFKEQ. The DNA of the CDR3 is TGTGCCAGCAGCCAACCACCTCAGCGGGGGCGGAAGGGCACAGATACGCAGTATTTT. This translates into CASSQPPQRGRKGTDTQYF.

The chain carries TRBV10-3 and TRBJ2-7; D might be TRBD1 (5 bases). This CDR3 is built from 12 residues. Germline values: CDR1 ENHRY, CDR2 SYGVKD. V was pared by 6 bases and J by 0 bases, with 6 bases between. Here the CDR3 reads CAIRDISYEQYF. The CDR3 DNA is TGTGCCATCAGGGACATCTCCTACGAGCAGTACTTC.

The V gene is TRBV9, the J gene TRBJ1-2; TRBD1 might be the D (5 bases). CDR3 length equals 14 residues. Germline CDR1 is SGDLS and CDR2 is YYNGEE. V was clipped by 3 bases and J by 4 bases, with 13 bases between them. The CDR3 sequence: CASSARVTGYGYTF. The CDR3 coding sequence is TGTGCCAGCAGCGCCAGGGTCACGGGCTATGGCTACACCTTC.

The V gene is TRBV5-1, the J gene TRBJ1-1, with D perhaps matching TRBD1 (5 bases). Germline V gene data show CDR1 as SGHRS and CDR2 as YFSETQ. Trimming took off 4 bases at V and 5 bases at J, with 18 bases between the two ends. This CDR3 has 15 residues. Written as DNA, the CDR3 is TGCGCCAGCAGCCCTGATGGGGCATCAGGGACTGAAGCTTTCTTT. Translation: CASSPDGASGTEAFF.

The V gene is TRBV14, the J gene TRBJ2-7, with D tentatively TRBD2 (6 bases). This CDR3 has 15 amino acids. Trimming stripped 1 base from V and 3 bases from J, with 13 bases between. Germline loops: CDR1 SGHDN, CDR2 FVKESK. Here the CDR3 DNA reads TGTGCCAGCAGCCAAGGGGGGGAGGTTATCTACGAGCAGTACTTC. Protein: CASSQGGEVIYEQYF.

V and J are TRBV7-2 and TRBJ1-2, with D unclear. This CDR3 region has 13 residues. CDR1 is SGHTA, CDR2 FQGNSA, per germline. Trimming removed 10 bases from V and 7 bases from J, with 19 bases in between. The CDR3 DNA reads as TGTGCCACTAAGAAGTCTCGGTCTTGTGGCTACACCTTC. Encoded protein: CATKKSRSCGYTF.

This chain uses TRBV5-1 with TRBJ1-5; weak D call: TRBD1 (5 bases). With 5 bases removed from V and 6 bases from J, the gap between germline ends came to 18 bases. The CDR3 is made up of 15 amino acids. Germline V lookup: CDR1 SGHRS, CDR2 YFSETQ. The DNA of the CDR3 is TGCGCCAGCAGAGAAAGAAGTGGGGCAGGTCAGCCCCAGCATTTT. As protein: CASRERSGAGQPQHF.

The chain couples TRBV7-9 to TRBJ1-1, with a possible D match to TRBD1 (6 bases). V shed 8 bases and J shed 8 bases, with 12 bases lying between them. Germline-derived CDR1 and CDR2 are SEHNR and FQNEAQ (reference sequence). The CDR3 length is 11 residues. The CDR3 sequence is CASFLTGEAFF. CDR3 DNA sequence: TGTGCCAGCTTCCTGACAGGAGAAGCTTTCTTT.

V and J are TRBV29-1 and TRBJ2-1; TRBD1 aligns across 11 bases. This CDR3 region has 12 residues. Per the germline V gene, CDR1 is SQVTM and CDR2 is ANQGSEA. The CDR3: CSWDRGVDEQFF. DNA for the CDR3: TGCAGTTGGGACAGGGGGGTCGATGAGCAGTTCTTC.

The V call is TRBV15, the J call TRBJ1-1; TRBD1 aligns across 10 bases. V was clipped by 3 bases and J by 11 bases; unmatched bases: 21. CDR3 length equals 18 residues. CDR1 LNHNV and CDR2 YYDKDF come from the germline V gene (reference sequence). In DNA form, the CDR3 reads TGTGCCACCAGCAGGTTTGACCCCACCGACAGGGGGCAAAGAGAGGCTTTCTTT. It specifies CATSRFDPTDRGQREAFF. The whole variable domain, filled in from reference TRBV15 and TRBJ1-1, reads DAMVIQNPRYQVTQFGKPVTLSCSQTLNHNVMYWYQQKSSQAPKLLFHYYDKDFNNEADTPDNFQSRRPNTSFCFLDIRSPGLGDTAMYLCATSRFDPTDRGQREAFFGQGTRLTVV.

The table lists this clone with a few counts. The J gene is TRBJ1-2, the V gene TRBV5-5; 9 bases map to TRBD1. The junction had 8 bases not matched to a gene; V was cut back by 4 bases and J by 4 bases. CDR3 size: 15 residues. Per germline, CDR1 SGHKS and CDR2 YYEKEE (reference sequence). In DNA, the CDR3 is TGTGCCAGCAGCCCCAGACAGGGGGTCCCCTATGGCTACACCTTC. Residues: CASSPRQGVPYGYTF.

The sample holds one count of this clone. The rearrangement links TRBV18 to TRBJ2-3, with 7 bases that match TRBD2. The CDR3 extends over 16 amino acids. The trim removed 3 bases at V and 6 bases at J, leaving 12 bases unmatched. Germline assignment: CDR1 KGHSH and CDR2 LQKENI. The CDR3 sequence is CASSPLAGRRVDTQYF. The CDR3 bases are TGTGCCAGCTCACCGTTAGCGGGCCGGAGGGTGGATACGCAGTATTTT.

The chain combines TRBV29-1 with TRBJ1-1, with a tentative D call TRBD1 (5 bases). The CDR3 totals 15 residues. Germline loops: CDR1 SQVTM, CDR2 ANQGSEA. V gave up 4 bases and J gave up 3 bases, with 18 bases separating them. The DNA of the CDR3 is TGCAGCGTTGTGGTCAGGGCCTCTTCGGACACTGAAGCTTTCTTT. Translating gives CSVVVRASSDTEAFF.

The rearrangement uses TRBV6-5 and TRBJ2-7; no clear D. V gave up 5 bases and J gave up 2 bases, with 13 bases separating them. Germline-derived CDR1 and CDR2 are MNHEY and SVGAGI. The CDR3 contains 14 residues. The CDR3 nucleotides are TGTGCCAGCAGTGAAAGCAATAGCCCCTACGAGCAGTACTTC. It yields the protein CASSESNSPYEQYF.

The chain links TRBV7-2 to TRBJ2-7; D is possibly TRBD1 (5 bases). Trimming stripped 5 bases from V and 5 bases from J, with 16 bases between. The length of the CDR3 is 14 residues. Germline V CDR1 and CDR2: SGHTA, FQGNSA. CDR3 sequence reads: CASSPTWTSNEQYF. The CDR3 nucleotides read TGTGCCAGCAGCCCAACCTGGACAAGCAACGAGCAGTACTTC. The variable domain in full, completed from reference TRBV7-2 and TRBJ2-7, reads GAGVSQSPSNKVTEKGKDVELRCDPISGHTALYWYRQSLGQGLEFLIYFQGNSAPDKSGLPSDRFSAERTGGSVSTLTIQRTQQEDSAVYLCASSPTWTSNEQYFGPGTRLTVT.

This chain uses TRBV7-2 with TRBJ1-1, with no clear D. CDR1 is SGHTA and CDR2 is FQGNSA in the germline V gene. The germline V and J ends were trimmed by 7 bases and 8 bases, with 11 bases remaining between them. The CDR3 has 11 residues. DNA for the CDR3: TGTGCCAGCACCCTGAGCACCGAAGCTTTCTTT. Its translation is CASTLSTEAFF. The variable domain in full, with the rest retrieved from reference TRBV7-2 and TRBJ1-1, is GAGVSQSPSNKVTEKGKDVELRCDPISGHTALYWYRQSLGQGLEFLIYFQGNSAPDKSGLPSDRFSAERTGGSVSTLTIQRTQQEDSAVYLCASTLSTEAFFGQGTRLTVV.

The chain couples TRBV9 to TRBJ1-2; 7 bases align to TRBD1. Germline CDR1 reads SGDLS; CDR2 reads YYNGEE. The CDR3 is 15 amino acids. Unmatched junction bases numbered 8, after V lost 5 bases and J lost 1 base. The CDR3 loop reads CASRNQGQINYGYTF. For the CDR3, the DNA is TGTGCCAGCAGGAACCAGGGACAGATTAACTATGGCTACACCTTC.